This is a list of T cell receptor beta chains from one sample in a study of blood T cell repertoires in COVID-19. Produced via immunoSEQ multiplex PCR; TCRdb's table is partial and in-frame only. The table lists tens of thousands of clones, 82% of them singletons, with roughly 10% in the top ten. Input material: peripheral blood. The receptors come from an elderly man with COVID-19, enrolled during active disease. Both conserved end residues are part of each CDR3. Fields, in order: J gene, clone size, D gene, V gene, CDR3 DNA, CDR3 protein. The D gene is left open where the match is weak. Some rows have no size entry. The others give once, few or many, or a class for an expanded clone.

TRBJ2-4,NA,TRBD2,TRBV28,TGTGCCAGCAGTCAGAATCGGGGGGGCCTTAGCAACATTCAGTACTTC,CASSQNRGGLSNIQYF
TRBJ1-1,once,NA,TRBV10-1,TGCGCCAGCAGTGACCCTACAGAGACTGAAGCTTTCTTT,CASSDPTETEAFF
TRBJ2-7,NA,TRBD1,TRBV5-5,TGTGCCAGCAGCTTGCTTCCCCCGGGACAGGGCGGAGGGGAGCAGTACTTC,CASSLLPPGQGGGEQYF
TRBJ2-7,NA,TRBD1,TRBV30,TGTGCCTGGAGTTACAGGGGGAGCTCCTACGAGCAGTACTTC,CAWSYRGSSYEQYF
TRBJ1-4,NA,NA,TRBV4-3,TGCGCCAGCAGCCACTTTTCGGCAGGGAATGAAAAACTGTTTTTT,CASSHFSAGNEKLFF
TRBJ2-3,few,TRBD2,TRBV29-1,TGCAGCGTTGACGGAACTAGCGGGAGCCGCACAGATACGCAGTATTTT,CSVDGTSGSRTDTQYF
TRBJ2-7,NA,TRBD1,TRBV18,TGTGCCAGCTCACCGTTGACAGGGCAGGACGAGCAGTACTTC,CASSPLTGQDEQYF
TRBJ1-2,NA,TRBD1,TRBV4-3,TGCGCCAGCAGCCATGGGGACAGGGGCGACTATGGCTACACCTTC,CASSHGDRGDYGYTF
TRBJ2-1,NA,NA,TRBV6-4,TGTGCCAGCCGAAGTCAACCAGGGGGAGGTGATGAGCAGTTCTTC,CASRSQPGGGDEQFF
TRBJ1-1,NA,NA,TRBV5-5,TGTGCCAGCAGCGCCGGGGAGGGATGGCACACTGAAGCTTTCTTT,CASSAGEGWHTEAFF
TRBJ1-1,NA,NA,TRBV7-8,TGTGCCAGCAGCTTGGGCAGGGTAAACACTGAAGCTTTCTTT,CASSLGRVNTEAFF
TRBJ2-4,NA,NA,TRBV29-1,TGCAGCGTTGAAGGAGAGGCCAAAAACATTCAGTACTTC,CSVEGEAKNIQYF
TRBJ1-5,NA,NA,TRBV30,TGTGCCTGGGCTGACAGAGCAAATCAGCCCCAGCATTTT,CAWADRANQPQHF
TRBJ2-7,NA,TRBD2,TRBV11-2,TGTGCCAGCAGCTTAGATCCGCGCGGGGGGGCGAACGAGCAGTACTTC,CASSLDPRGGANEQYF